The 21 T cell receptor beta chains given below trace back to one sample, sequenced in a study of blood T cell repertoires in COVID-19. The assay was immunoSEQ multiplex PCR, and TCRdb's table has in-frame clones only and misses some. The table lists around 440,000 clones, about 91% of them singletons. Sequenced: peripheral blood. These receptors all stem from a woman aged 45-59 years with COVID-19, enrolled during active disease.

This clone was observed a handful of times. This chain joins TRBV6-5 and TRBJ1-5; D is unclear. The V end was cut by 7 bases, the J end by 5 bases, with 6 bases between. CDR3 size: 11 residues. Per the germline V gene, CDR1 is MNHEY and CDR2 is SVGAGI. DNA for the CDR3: TGTGCCAGCACCAACTATCAGCCCCAGCATTTT. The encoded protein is CASTNYQPQHF.

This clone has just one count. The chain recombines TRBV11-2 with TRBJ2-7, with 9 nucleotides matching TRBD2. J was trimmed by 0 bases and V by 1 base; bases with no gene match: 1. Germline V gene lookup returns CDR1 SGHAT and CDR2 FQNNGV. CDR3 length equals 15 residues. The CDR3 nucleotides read TGTGCCAGCAGCTTAGGCGGGGGGGACTCCTACGAGCAGTACTTC. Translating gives CASSLGGGDSYEQYF.

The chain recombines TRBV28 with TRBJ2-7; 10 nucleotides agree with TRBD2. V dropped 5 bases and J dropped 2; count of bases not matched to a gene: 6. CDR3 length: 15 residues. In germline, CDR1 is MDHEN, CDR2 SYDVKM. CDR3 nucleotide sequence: TGTGCCAGCAGTCCCAGCGGGGGGGGTCCCTACGAGCAGTACTTC. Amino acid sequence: CASSPSGGGPYEQYF. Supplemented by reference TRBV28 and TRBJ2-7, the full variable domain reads DVKVTQSSRYLVKRTGEKVFLECVQDMDHENMFWYRQDPGLGLRLIYFSYDVKMKEKGDIPEGYSVSREKKERFSLILESASTNQTSMYLCASSPSGGGPYEQYFGPGTRLTVT.

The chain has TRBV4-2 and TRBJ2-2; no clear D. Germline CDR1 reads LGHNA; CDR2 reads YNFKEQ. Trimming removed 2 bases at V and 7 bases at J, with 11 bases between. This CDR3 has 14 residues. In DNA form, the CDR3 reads TGTGCCAGCAGCCAAAACATGGCTTTCGGGGAGCTGTTTTTT. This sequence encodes CASSQNMAFGELFF.

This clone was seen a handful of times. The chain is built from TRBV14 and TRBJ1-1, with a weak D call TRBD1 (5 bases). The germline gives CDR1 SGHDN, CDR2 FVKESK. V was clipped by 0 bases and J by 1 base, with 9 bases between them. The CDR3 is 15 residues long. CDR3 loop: CASSQDRGPNTEAFF. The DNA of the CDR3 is TGTGCCAGCAGCCAAGATAGGGGCCCGAACACTGAAGCTTTCTTT.

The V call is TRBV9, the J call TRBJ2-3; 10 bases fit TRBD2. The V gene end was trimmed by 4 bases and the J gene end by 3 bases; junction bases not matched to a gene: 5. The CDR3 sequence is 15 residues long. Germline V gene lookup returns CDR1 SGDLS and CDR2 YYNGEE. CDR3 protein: CASSLSGGGTDTQYF. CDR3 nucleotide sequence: TGTGCCAGCAGCCTCAGCGGGGGGGGGACAGATACGCAGTATTTT. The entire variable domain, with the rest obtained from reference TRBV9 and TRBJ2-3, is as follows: DSGVTQTPKHLITATGQRVTLRCSPRSGDLSVYWYQQSLDQGLQFLIQYYNGEERAKGNILERFSAQQFPDLHSELNLSSLELGDSALYFCASSLSGGGTDTQYFGPGTRLTVL.

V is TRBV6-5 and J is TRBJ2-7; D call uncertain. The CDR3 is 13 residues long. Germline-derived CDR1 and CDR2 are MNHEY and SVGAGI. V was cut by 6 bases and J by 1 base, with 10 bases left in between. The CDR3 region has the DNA TGTGCCAGCAGCCGGCAGGTATCCTACGAGCAGTACTTC. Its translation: CASSRQVSYEQYF.

The CDR3 DNA is TGTGCCAGCAGTAAGCCGGGACAAAGCTCTGGAAACACCATATATTTT. Its translation is CASSKPGQSSGNTIYF. V gene TRBV25-1 combines with J gene TRBJ1-3, with D possibly being TRBD1 (6 bases). There are 16 residues in the CDR3. CDR1 and CDR2 from the germline V gene are MGHDK and SYGVNS. V lost 5 bases and J 0 bases, leaving 14 bases between the germline ends.

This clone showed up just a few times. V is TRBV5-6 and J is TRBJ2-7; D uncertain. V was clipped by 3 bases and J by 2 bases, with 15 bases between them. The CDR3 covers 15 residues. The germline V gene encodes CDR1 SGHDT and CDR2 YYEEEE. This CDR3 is CASSSAGTATYEQYF. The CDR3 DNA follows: TGTGCCAGCAGCTCCGCTGGCACAGCTACCTACGAGCAGTACTTC.

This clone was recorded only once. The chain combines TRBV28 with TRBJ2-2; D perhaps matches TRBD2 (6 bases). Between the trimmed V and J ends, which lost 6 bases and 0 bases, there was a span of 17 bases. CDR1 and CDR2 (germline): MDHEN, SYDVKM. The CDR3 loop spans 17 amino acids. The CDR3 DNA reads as TGTGCCAGCAGGGATGGGACTTACCGTTCGAACACCGGGGAGCTGTTTTTT. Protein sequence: CASRDGTYRSNTGELFF.

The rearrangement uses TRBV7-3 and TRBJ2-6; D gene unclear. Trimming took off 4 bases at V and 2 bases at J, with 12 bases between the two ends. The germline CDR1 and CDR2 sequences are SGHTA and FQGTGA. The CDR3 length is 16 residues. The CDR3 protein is CASSSNPQTGANVLTF. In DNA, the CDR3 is TGTGCCAGCAGCTCCAACCCACAGACTGGGGCCAACGTCCTGACTTTC.

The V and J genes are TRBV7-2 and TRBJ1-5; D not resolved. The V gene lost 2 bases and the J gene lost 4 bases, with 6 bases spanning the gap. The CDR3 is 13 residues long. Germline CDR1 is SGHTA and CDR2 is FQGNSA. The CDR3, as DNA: TGTGCCAGCAGCTTAACGGTGAATCAGCCCCAGCATTTT. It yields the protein CASSLTVNQPQHF.

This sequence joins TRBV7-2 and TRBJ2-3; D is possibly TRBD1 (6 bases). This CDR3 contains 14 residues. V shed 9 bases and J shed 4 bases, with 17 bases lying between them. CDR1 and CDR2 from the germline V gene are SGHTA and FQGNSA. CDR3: CASGILEGADTQYF. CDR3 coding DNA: TGTGCCAGTGGGATACTCGAGGGGGCAGATACGCAGTATTTT. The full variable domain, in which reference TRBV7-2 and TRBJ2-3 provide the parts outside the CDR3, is GAGVSQSPSNKVTEKGKDVELRCDPISGHTALYWYRQSLGQGLEFLIYFQGNSAPDKSGLPSDRFSAERTGGSVSTLTIQRTQQEDSAVYLCASGILEGADTQYFGPGTRLTVL.

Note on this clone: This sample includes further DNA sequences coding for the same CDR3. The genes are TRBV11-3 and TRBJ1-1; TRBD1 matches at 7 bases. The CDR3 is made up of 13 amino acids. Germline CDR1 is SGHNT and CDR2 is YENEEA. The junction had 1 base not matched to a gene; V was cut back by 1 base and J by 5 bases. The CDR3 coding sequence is TGTGCCAGCAGCTTAGCAGGGGGTACTGAAGCTTTCTTT. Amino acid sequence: CASSLAGGTEAFF.

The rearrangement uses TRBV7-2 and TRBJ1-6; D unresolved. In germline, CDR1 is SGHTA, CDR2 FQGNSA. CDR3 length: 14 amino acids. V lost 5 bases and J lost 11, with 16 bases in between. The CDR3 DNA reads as TGTGCCAGCAGCCTTGGGATGAGGGAAGCACCCCTCCACTTT. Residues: CASSLGMREAPLHF.

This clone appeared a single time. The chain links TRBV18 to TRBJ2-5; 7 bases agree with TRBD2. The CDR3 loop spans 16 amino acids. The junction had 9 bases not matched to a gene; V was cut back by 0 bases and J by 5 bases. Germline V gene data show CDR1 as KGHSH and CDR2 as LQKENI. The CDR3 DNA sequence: TGTGCCAGCTCACCACCATTAGGACTAGTCTTGGAGACCCAGTACTTC. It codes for CASSPPLGLVLETQYF.

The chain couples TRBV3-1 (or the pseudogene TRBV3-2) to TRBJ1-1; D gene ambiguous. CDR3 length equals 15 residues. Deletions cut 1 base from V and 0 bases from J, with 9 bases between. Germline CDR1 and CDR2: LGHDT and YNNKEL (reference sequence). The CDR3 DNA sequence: TGTGCCAGCAGCCAAGGACGGGTGATGAACACTGAAGCTTTCTTT. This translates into CASSQGRVMNTEAFF.

The CDR3 sequence is CASRPGTSGSKNIQYF. The CDR3, as DNA: TGTGCCAGCAGGCCCGGGACTAGTGGATCCAAAAACATTCAGTACTTC. The gene calls are TRBV2 and TRBJ2-4; 8 nucleotides line up with TRBD2. From germline, CDR1 is SNHLY and CDR2 FYNNEI. CDR3 length equals 16 residues. The V segment lost 6 bases and the J segment 2 bases; nucleotides outside the gene matches: 9.

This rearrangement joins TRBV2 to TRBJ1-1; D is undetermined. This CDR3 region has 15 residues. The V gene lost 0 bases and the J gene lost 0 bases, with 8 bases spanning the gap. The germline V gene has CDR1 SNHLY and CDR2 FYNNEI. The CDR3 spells CASSEAPTVNTEAFF. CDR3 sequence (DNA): TGTGCCAGCAGTGAAGCGCCGACTGTGAACACTGAAGCTTTCTTT. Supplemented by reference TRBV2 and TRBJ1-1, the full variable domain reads EPEVTQTPSHQVTQMGQEVILRCVPISNHLYFYWYRQILGQKVEFLVSFYNNEISEKSEIFDDQFSVERPDGSNFTLKIRSTKLEDSAMYFCASSEAPTVNTEAFFGQGTRLTVV.

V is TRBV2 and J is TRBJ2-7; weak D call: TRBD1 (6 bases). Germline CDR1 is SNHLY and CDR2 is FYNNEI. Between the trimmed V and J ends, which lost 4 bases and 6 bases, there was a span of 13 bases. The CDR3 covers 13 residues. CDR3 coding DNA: TGTGCCAGCAGTGCAACAGGGTCCAGCGAGCAGTACTTC. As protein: CASSATGSSEQYF.

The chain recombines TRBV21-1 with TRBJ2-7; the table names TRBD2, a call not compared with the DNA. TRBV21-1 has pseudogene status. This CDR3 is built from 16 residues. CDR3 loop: CASSKEASGGRRKQYF. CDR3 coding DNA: TGTGCCAGCAGCAAAGAGGCGAGCGGGGGGCGCAGAAAGCAGTACTTC.